This entry describes one T cell receptor beta chain. Its cognate antigen is unknown. The sample originates from a study of graft-versus-host responses after intestinal transplantation. Study conclusions and caveats: Early post-transplant HvG declines were associated with peak circulating GvH clone levels.

CDR1 LGHNA and CDR2 YSLEER come from the germline V gene. CDR3 size: 15 residues. V lost 0 bases, J lost 7 bases, and 13 bases lay in between. Profiled with immunoSEQ multiplex PCR; TCRdb holds only in-frame clones, not every one. The data hold 41,000 or so clones, with 90% to 95% observed a single time. This TCR was recovered from a human donor who was the organ donor for an intestinal transplant. V is TRBV4-3 and J is TRBJ1-5; possible D gene TRBD1, 6 bases. The sequenced sample was unstimulated CD8+ T cells sorted from spleen or lymph node cells, obtained before transplant. DNA of the CDR3: TGCGCCAGCAGCCAAGAGGGGGCGTTCGGGCAGCCCCAGCATTTT. Translating gives CASSQEGAFGQPQHF.